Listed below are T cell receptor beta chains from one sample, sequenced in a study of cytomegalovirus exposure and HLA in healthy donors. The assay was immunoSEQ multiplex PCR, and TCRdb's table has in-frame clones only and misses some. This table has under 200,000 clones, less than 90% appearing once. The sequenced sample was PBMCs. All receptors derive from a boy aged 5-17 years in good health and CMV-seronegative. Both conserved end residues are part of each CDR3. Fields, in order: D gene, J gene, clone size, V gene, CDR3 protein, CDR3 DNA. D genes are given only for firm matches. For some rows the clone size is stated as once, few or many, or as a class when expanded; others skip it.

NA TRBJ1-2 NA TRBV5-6 CASSRGRGDGYTF TGTGCCAGCAGCCGAGGGCGGGGTGATGGCTACACCTTC
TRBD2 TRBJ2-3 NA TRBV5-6 CASSPGLAGITDTQYF TGTGCCAGCAGCCCGGGACTAGCGGGGATCACAGATACGCAGTATTTT
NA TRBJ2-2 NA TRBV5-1 CASGRGTQNTGELFF TGCGCCAGCGGCCGGGGAACTCAGAACACCGGGGAGCTGTTTTTT
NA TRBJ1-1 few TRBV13 CASSLDRRDEAFF TGTGCCAGCAGCTTGGACAGACGAGATGAAGCTTTCTTT
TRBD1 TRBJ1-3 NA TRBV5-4 CASSLVRPGGGNTIYF TGTGCCAGCAGCTTGGTTCGGCCAGGGGGAGGAAACACCATATATTTT
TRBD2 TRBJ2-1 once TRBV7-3 CASSLVGTSNNNEQFF TGTGCCAGCAGCTTAGTGGGGACTAGTAATAACAATGAGCAGTTCTTC
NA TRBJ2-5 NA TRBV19 CASSIASQGKETQYF TGTGCCAGTAGTATAGCCTCCCAGGGAAAAGAGACCCAGTACTTC
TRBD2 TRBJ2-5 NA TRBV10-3 CAISPGVREAQYF TGTGCCATCAGCCCGGGAGTACGGGAGGCCCAGTACTTC
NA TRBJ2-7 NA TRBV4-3 CASSQELHYEQYF TGCGCCAGCAGCCAAGAACTGCATTACGAGCAGTACTTC
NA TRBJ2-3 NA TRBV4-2 CASSQETLPRTDTQYF TGTGCCAGCAGCCAAGAAACCCTCCCTAGAACGGATACGCAGTATTTT
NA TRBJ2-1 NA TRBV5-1 CASSLEGPTYNEQFF TGCGCCAGCAGCTTAGAGGGCCCCACCTACAATGAGCAGTTCTTC
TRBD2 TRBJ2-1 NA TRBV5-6 CASSPRVAGAQQFF TGTGCCAGCAGCCCTCGGGTAGCGGGAGCCCAGCAGTTCTTC
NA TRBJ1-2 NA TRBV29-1 CSVEGSNYGYTF TGCAGCGTTGAGGGCAGCAACTATGGCTACACCTTC
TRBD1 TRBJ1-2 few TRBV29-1 CSGLQGSGYTF TGCAGCGGCCTACAGGGGTCTGGCTACACCTTC